This T cell receptor (beta chain) was sequenced during a study of shared clonotypes between healthy human individuals. In the case of this clone: Its antigen is as yet unknown. A much larger clone differs by one base, so this may be a read error.

A roughly 200 ng quantity of DNA, 32,000 or so T cell genomes, went into the sorted-subset replicate PCRs. Produced via immunoSEQ multiplex PCR; TCRdb's table is partial and in-frame only. This sample has 950,000 to 1,100,000 clones, with approximately 78% found just once. Study results and caveats: Among a handful of donors, 4.5% to 5.5% of naive CD4 clonotypes were found in common.

The CDR3 loop spans 16 amino acids. The V gene's germline CDR1 is MGHRA and CDR2 YSYEKL. The V gene is TRBV4-1, the J gene TRBJ2-6, with a possible D match to TRBD1 (5 bases). Sequenced: memory CD4+ T cells from PBMCs. Subset given: CD45RA-negative fraction. The receptor was derived from a man between 18 and 29 years old in good health. Some clones in this sample may be carry-over from other donors' samples. DNA of the CDR3: TGCGCCAGCAGCCAAGATCCCGGCTCTGGGGCCAACGTCCTGATTTTC. The encoded protein is CASSQDPGSGANVLIF.